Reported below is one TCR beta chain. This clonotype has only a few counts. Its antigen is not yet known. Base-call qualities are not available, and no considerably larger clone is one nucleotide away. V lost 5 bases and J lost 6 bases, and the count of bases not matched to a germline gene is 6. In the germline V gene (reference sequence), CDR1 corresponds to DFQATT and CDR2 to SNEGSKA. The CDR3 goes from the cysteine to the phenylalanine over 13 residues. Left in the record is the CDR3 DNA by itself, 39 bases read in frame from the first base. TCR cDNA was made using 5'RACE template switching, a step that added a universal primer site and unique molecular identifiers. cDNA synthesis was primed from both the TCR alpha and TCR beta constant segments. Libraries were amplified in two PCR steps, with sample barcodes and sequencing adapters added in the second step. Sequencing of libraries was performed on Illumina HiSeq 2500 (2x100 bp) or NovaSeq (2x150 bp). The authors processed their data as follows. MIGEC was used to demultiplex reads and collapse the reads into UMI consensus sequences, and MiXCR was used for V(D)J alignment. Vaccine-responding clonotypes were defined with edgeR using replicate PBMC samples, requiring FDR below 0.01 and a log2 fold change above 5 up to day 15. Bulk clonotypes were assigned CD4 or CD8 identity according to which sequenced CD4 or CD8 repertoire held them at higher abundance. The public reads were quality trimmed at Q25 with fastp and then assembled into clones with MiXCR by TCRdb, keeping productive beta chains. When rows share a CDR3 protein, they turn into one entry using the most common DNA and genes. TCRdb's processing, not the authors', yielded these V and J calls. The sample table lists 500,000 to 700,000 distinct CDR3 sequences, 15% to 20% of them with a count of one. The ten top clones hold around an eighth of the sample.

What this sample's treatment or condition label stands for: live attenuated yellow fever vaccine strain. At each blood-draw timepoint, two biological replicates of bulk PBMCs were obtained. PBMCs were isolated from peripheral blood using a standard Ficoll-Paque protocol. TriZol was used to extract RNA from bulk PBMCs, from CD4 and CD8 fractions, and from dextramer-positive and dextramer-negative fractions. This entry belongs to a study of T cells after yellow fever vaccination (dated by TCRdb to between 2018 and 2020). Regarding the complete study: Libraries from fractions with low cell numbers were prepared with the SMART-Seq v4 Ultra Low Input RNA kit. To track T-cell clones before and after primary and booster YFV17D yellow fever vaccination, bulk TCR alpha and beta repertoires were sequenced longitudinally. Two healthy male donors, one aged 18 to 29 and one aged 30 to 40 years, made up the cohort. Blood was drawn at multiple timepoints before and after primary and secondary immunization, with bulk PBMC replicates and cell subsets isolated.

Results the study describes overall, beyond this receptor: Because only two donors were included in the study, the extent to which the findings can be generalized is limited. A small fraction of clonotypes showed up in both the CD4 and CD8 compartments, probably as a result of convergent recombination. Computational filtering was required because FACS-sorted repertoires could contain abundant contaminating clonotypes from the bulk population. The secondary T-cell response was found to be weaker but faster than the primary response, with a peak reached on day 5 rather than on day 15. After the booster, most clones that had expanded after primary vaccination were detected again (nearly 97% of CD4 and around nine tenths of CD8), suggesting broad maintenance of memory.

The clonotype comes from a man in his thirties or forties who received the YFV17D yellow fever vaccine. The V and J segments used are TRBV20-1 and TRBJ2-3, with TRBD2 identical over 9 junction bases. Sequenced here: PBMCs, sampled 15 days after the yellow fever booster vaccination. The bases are TGCAGTGCTTTTAGCGGGGGAGGGGATACGCAGTATTTT. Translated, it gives CSAFSGGGDTQYF.